What follows are 28 T cell receptor beta chains derived from one specimen sequenced in a study of spatial heterogeneity in lung cancer. TCRdb fed the 5' RACE reads into MiXCR, producing one record per CDR3 protein. The profile covers over 7,500 distinct CDR3 sequences, with under 5% appearing a single time and about 20% taken by the ten largest. As to time point: blood taken at disease recurrence. Whole RNA, which was extracted from tumor, nontumor lung tissue or frozen PBMC, was sequenced without any cell sorting. Source: PBMCs, taken at recurrence. These receptors were taken from a female donor with early-stage non-small cell lung cancer.

This clonotype has at least ten counts. This beta chain lies outside the target of a library built for alpha chains; its clone size means little. This chain's CDR3 is CASSLDTQYTGELFF. The CDR3 DNA reads as TGCGCCAGCAGCTTGGATACCCAGTACACCGGGGAGCTGTTTTTT. This chain connects TRBV5-1 to TRBJ2-2; D is unclear. Germline CDR1 reads SGHRS; CDR2 reads YFSETQ. CDR3 length: 15 residues. Trimming stripped 0 bases from V and 3 bases from J, with 9 bases between.

Ten or more counts support this clonotype. The library was designed around alpha chains, so this beta chain is a stray read whose abundance carries little weight. This sequence joins TRBV20-1 and TRBJ1-1, with 8 bases matching TRBD1. V lost 5 bases, J lost 3 bases, and 8 bases stayed unmatched. The CDR3 runs to 14 residues. Germline V gives CDR1 DFQATT, CDR2 SNEGSKA (reference sequence). CDR3 sequence reads: CSASDRARYTEAFF. CDR3 DNA sequence: TGCAGTGCTTCGGACAGGGCCCGCTACACTGAAGCTTTCTTT.

The table lists this clonotype with many counts. Because this beta chain is a stray read in a library intended to capture alpha chains, its abundance should not be given much weight. J is TRBJ2-5 and V is TRBV28; no firm D call. Trimming cost V 2 bases and J 0 bases, with 10 bases left between them. The CDR3 spans 15 residues. CDR1 MDHEN and CDR2 SYDVKM come from the germline V gene. CDR3 residues: CASSLGRRYQETQYF. CDR3 in DNA: TGTGCCAGCAGTTTAGGTCGACGCTACCAAGAGACCCAGTACTTC.

Many counts were recorded for this clonotype. This beta chain represents an off-target read in a library built for alpha chains; its size is of limited meaning. The DNA for the CDR3 is TGCGCCAGCAGCTTGGATCAGGGAAACACTGAAGCTTTCTTT. Its protein product is CASSLDQGNTEAFF. This chain links TRBV5-1 with TRBJ1-1, with D perhaps matching TRBD1 (5 bases). Trimming shortened V by 0 bases and J by 2 bases, and 8 bases separated the two germline ends. CDR1 is SGHRS, CDR2 YFSETQ, per germline. This CDR3 is 14 amino acids long.

This clonotype was observed at least ten times. Since it is a stray read in a library aimed at alpha chains, this beta chain has a size that is not meaningful. The genes are TRBV5-1 and TRBJ2-3; a weak D match, TRBD2 (5 bases). The CDR3 consists of 15 residues. The V gene lost 0 bases and the J gene lost 4 bases, with 12 bases spanning the gap. Germline CDR1 SGHRS, CDR2 YFSETQ. The DNA for the CDR3 is TGCGCCAGCAGCTTGGAACCGGAGGTCTCAGATACGCAGTATTTT. Amino acids: CASSLEPEVSDTQYF.

This clonotype was observed many times. This beta chain turned up in a library designed for alpha chains; as an off-target read, its abundance says little. In DNA, the CDR3 is TGCAGCGTCCAGGGACAGCCGATCTATGGCTACACCTTC. Its translation is CSVQGQPIYGYTF. This rearrangement joins TRBV29-1 to TRBJ1-2, with 7 nucleotides matching TRBD1. V lost 6 bases and J lost 4; bases outside the gene matches: 8. Germline V CDR1 and CDR2: SQVTM, ANQGSEA. The CDR3 runs 13 residues. Full variable domain (remainder filled in from reference TRBV29-1 and TRBJ1-2): SAVISQKPSRDICQRGTSLTIQCQVDSQVTMMFWYRQQPGQSLTLIATANQGSEATYESGFVIDKFPISRPNLTFSTLTVSNMSPEDSSIYLCSVQGQPIYGYTFGSGTRLTVV.

The table lists this clonotype with many counts. A library prepared for alpha chains yielded this beta chain as an off-target read; its size is of little meaning. CDR3 region: CASSSRGYGETQYF. Written as DNA, the CDR3 is TGTGCCAGCAGTTCACGGGGGTACGGGGAGACCCAGTACTTC. The chain couples TRBV27 to TRBJ2-5; D might be TRBD2 (6 bases). The V end was cut by 4 bases, the J end by 5 bases, with 14 bases between. The CDR3 has 14 residues. Germline CDR1 MNHEY, CDR2 SMNVEV (reference sequence).

This clonotype was seen only once. Within a library made for alpha chains, this beta chain is off target, and its count is uninformative. This chain joins TRBV12-3 or TRBV12-4 and TRBJ1-5; TRBD1 might be the D (6 bases). Trimming stripped 5 bases from V and 0 bases from J, with 8 bases between. The CDR3 covers 14 residues. As DNA, the CDR3 is TGTGCCAGCAGTCCACAGGGTAGCAATCAGCCCCAGCATTTT. Translated: CASSPQGSNQPQHF.

There are a few counts of this clonotype. The library was built for alpha chains, so this beta chain is an off-target read and its size means little. This chain connects TRBV5-1 to TRBJ2-5, with a possible D match to TRBD2 (5 bases). Germline V gene lookup returns CDR1 SGHRS and CDR2 YFSETQ. The CDR3 contains 12 residues. V gave up 0 bases and J gave up 10 bases, with 10 bases separating them. The CDR3 region has the DNA TGCGCCAGCAGCTTGGAGGAGGCCGTCCAGTACTTC. Translation gives CASSLEEAVQYF.

This clonotype was observed a few times. This beta chain appears as a stray read in a library generated for alpha chains; its size is not informative. The gene calls are TRBV7-2 and TRBJ2-7, with D possibly TRBD2 on 5 matching bases. Between the trimmed V and J ends, which lost 1 base and 1 base, there was a span of 14 bases. Germline CDR1 reads SGHTA; CDR2 reads FQGNSA. This CDR3 region has 16 residues. In DNA, the CDR3 is TGTGCCAGCAGCTTAGGCATAGCGTCTACGTCCTACGAGCAGTACTTC. This sequence encodes CASSLGIASTSYEQYF.

This clonotype was counted at least ten times. For a library built for alpha chains, this beta chain is a stray read; little rests on its size. The chain uses TRBV5-4 and TRBJ2-1, with 7 bases identical to TRBD1. This CDR3 contains 15 residues. The germline gives CDR1 SGHNT, CDR2 YYREEE (reference sequence). V trimming: 4 bases; J trimming: 0 bases; junction bases outside the gene matches: 4. CDR3 in amino acids: CASSPGQDSYNEQFF. In DNA form, the CDR3 reads TGTGCCAGCAGCCCCGGACAGGACTCCTACAATGAGCAGTTCTTC. The full variable domain, completed using reference TRBV5-4 and TRBJ2-1, is ETGVTQSPTHLIKTRGQQVTLRCSSQSGHNTVSWYQQALGQGPQFIFQYYREEENGRGNFPPRFSGLQFPNYSSELNVNALELDDSALYLCASSPGQDSYNEQFFGPGTRLTVL.

This clonotype was detected many times. A library prepared for alpha chains yielded this beta chain as an off-target read; its size is of little meaning. This chain uses TRBV7-2 with TRBJ2-1; D not resolved. CDR1 is SGHTA, CDR2 FQGNSA, per germline. This CDR3 region has 16 residues. With 0 bases removed from V and 4 bases from J, the gap between germline ends came to 13 bases. In DNA, the CDR3 is TGTGCCAGCAGCTTAGCCGGCCAGACCATTTACAATGAGCAGTTCTTC. This sequence encodes CASSLAGQTIYNEQFF.

This clonotype was seen at least ten times. Found in a library prepared for alpha chains, this beta chain is an off-target read, and its abundance has little meaning. The chain uses TRBV29-1 and TRBJ1-1; a possible D gene is TRBD1 (5 bases). Germline V gene sequence: CDR1 SQVTM, CDR2 ANQGSEA. The CDR3 sequence is 13 residues long. The V end was cut by 4 bases, the J end by 1 base, with 10 bases between. The CDR3 nucleotides are TGCAGCGTTGCTGGGGGATCGAACACTGAAGCTTTCTTT. It specifies CSVAGGSNTEAFF.

In this sample, this clonotype turned up many times. As an off-target read in a library built for alpha chains, this beta chain has a frequency of little significance. The chain recombines TRBV10-3 with TRBJ2-1, with D tentatively TRBD1 or TRBD2 (5 bases each). CDR1 and CDR2 from the germline V gene are ENHRY and SYGVKD. The CDR3 contains 16 residues. V was cut by 0 bases and J by 7 bases, with 16 bases left in between. CDR3 sequence: CAISESWSGARNEQFF. The CDR3 DNA reads TGTGCCATCAGTGAGTCGTGGTCCGGGGCGAGGAATGAGCAGTTCTTC.

This clonotype occurred many times. A library made for alpha chains picked up this beta chain off target, so its size means little. The chain links TRBV20-1 to TRBJ2-3, with no clear D. Trimming stripped 3 bases from V and 3 bases from J, with 4 bases between. The CDR3 is 11 amino acids. Germline values: CDR1 DFQATT, CDR2 SNEGSKA (reference sequence). The CDR3 DNA reads TGCAGTGCTAGCGAAACAGATACGCAGTATTTT. This sequence encodes CSASETDTQYF.

This clonotype has at least ten counts. A library made for alpha chains picked up this beta chain off target, so its size means little. J is TRBJ2-1 and V is TRBV20-1; possibly TRBD2 for D (5 bases). The germline CDR1 and CDR2 sequences are DFQATT and SNEGSKA (reference sequence). The CDR3 consists of 12 residues. V lost 6 bases and J 4 bases, leaving 10 bases between the germline ends. This CDR3 is CSAPRDYNEQFF. The CDR3 bases are TGCAGTGCCCCCCGGGATTACAATGAGCAGTTCTTC.

This clonotype was detected many times. The library was designed around alpha chains, so this beta chain is a stray read whose abundance carries little weight. In nucleotides, the CDR3 is TGCAGTGCTAGAGATCTGAGGGTACAAGAGACCCAGTACTTC. It codes for CSARDLRVQETQYF. The chain couples TRBV20-1 to TRBJ2-5; TRBD2 is a possible D gene (5 bases). Per the germline V gene, CDR1 is DFQATT and CDR2 is SNEGSKA (reference sequence). Between the trimmed V and J ends, which lost 0 bases and 2 bases, there was a span of 10 bases. The CDR3 contains 14 residues.

This clonotype was recorded at least ten times. This beta chain represents an off-target read in a library built for alpha chains; its size is of limited meaning. The chain employs TRBV2 and TRBJ2-7, with D perhaps matching TRBD1 (5 bases). CDR1 and CDR2 from the germline V gene are SNHLY and FYNNEI. CDR3 length equals 11 residues. V was cut by 8 bases and J by 4 bases, with 9 bases left in between. CDR3 sequence reads: CASRQRYEQYF. The CDR3 nucleotides are TGTGCCAGCCGACAGCGTTACGAGCAGTACTTC.

In its sample, this clonotype is large (0.1 to 1%). This beta chain came through as a stray read in a library set up for alpha chains, and its size says little. The CDR3 DNA is TGTGCCATCAGTGAAATAGCAATGACAGATACGCAGTATTTT. Residues: CAISEIAMTDTQYF. The chain has TRBV10-3 and TRBJ2-3; no firm D call. The germline gives CDR1 ENHRY, CDR2 SYGVKD. V was shortened by 3 bases and J by 3 bases, with 10 bases between the two germline ends. This CDR3 is built from 14 residues.

This clonotype ranks as medium-sized (0.01 to 0.1%). The library was designed around alpha chains, so this beta chain is a stray read whose abundance carries little weight. This chain connects TRBV7-9 to TRBJ1-1; tentatively, D is TRBD1 (5 bases). This CDR3 has 14 amino acids. V lost 6 bases and J 3 bases, leaving 14 bases between the germline ends. Germline V gene data show CDR1 as SEHNR and CDR2 as FQNEAQ (reference sequence). CDR3 nucleotides: TGTGCCAGCAGGAGAGGGGACGGGCACACTGAAGCTTTCTTT. Its protein is CASRRGDGHTEAFF.

This clonotype occurred many times. This beta chain was picked up by a library intended for alpha chains and is off target, so its count carries little meaning. The chain is built from TRBV3-1 and TRBJ2-3; D is uncertain. CDR3 size: 14 residues. The V end was cut by 3 bases, the J end by 1 base, with 8 bases between. From germline, CDR1 is LGHDT and CDR2 YNNKEL (reference sequence). CDR3 protein: CASSQNVGTDTQYF. CDR3 nucleotides: TGTGCCAGCAGCCAGAACGTGGGCACAGATACGCAGTATTTT.

By proportion, this clonotype is medium-sized. This beta chain is a stray sequence in a library constructed for alpha chains; its clone size is not meaningful. The chain employs TRBV28 and TRBJ1-6; D may be TRBD1 (5 bases). V was pared by 3 bases and J by 3 bases, with 18 bases between. CDR3 length: 18 residues. The germline CDR1 and CDR2 sequences are MDHEN and SYDVKM. CDR3 region: CASSFSRLGANYNSPLHF. The CDR3 DNA follows: TGTGCCAGCAGTTTTTCCCGACTTGGGGCAAACTATAATTCACCCCTCCACTTT.

The table lists this clonotype with many counts. The size of this beta chain means little, since it is a stray read in a library made for alpha chains. The chain couples TRBV7-2 to TRBJ2-5, with a weak D call TRBD2 (7 bases). The germline CDR1 and CDR2 sequences are SGHTA and FQGNSA. The ends were cut back, 0 bases at V and 5 bases at J, with 13 bases in the middle. The CDR3 is 15 residues long. CDR3 amino acids: CASSLAWGGRETQYF. The CDR3 coding sequence is TGTGCCAGCAGCTTAGCGTGGGGGGGCCGGGAGACCCAGTACTTC. Together with reference TRBV7-2 and TRBJ2-5, the CDR3 gives the full variable domain: GAGVSQSPSNKVTEKGKDVELRCDPISGHTALYWYRQSLGQGLEFLIYFQGNSAPDKSGLPSDRFSAERTGGSVSTLTIQRTQQEDSAVYLCASSLAWGGRETQYFGPGTRLLVL.

This clonotype appeared many times. This beta chain is off target for a library built for alpha chains, so its abundance means little. This sequence joins TRBV5-1 and TRBJ1-5; D unresolved. V was cut by 0 bases and J by 4 bases, with 11 bases left in between. CDR1 and CDR2 from the germline V gene are SGHRS and YFSETQ. This CDR3 comprises 15 residues. CDR3 DNA: TGCGCCAGCAGCTTGGAGGGCTCCCTGAATCAGCCCCAGCATTTT. Translated: CASSLEGSLNQPQHF.

This clonotype was found many times. This beta chain is an unintended read in a library built for alpha chains; its size means little. V and J are TRBV6-5 and TRBJ2-1; D possibly corresponds to TRBD1 (6 bases). Germline V gene sequence: CDR1 MNHEY, CDR2 SVGAGI. The V end was cut by 0 bases, the J end by 2 bases, with 11 bases between. The CDR3 is 16 residues long. CDR3: CASSYSTGNPYNEQFF. CDR3 bases: TGTGCCAGCAGTTACTCTACAGGGAACCCCTACAATGAGCAGTTCTTC.

Concerning this clonotype itself: A library made for alpha chains picked up this beta chain off target, so its size means little. This chain joins TRBV4-1 and TRBJ2-5; TRBD1 might be the D (5 bases). Germline CDR1 is MGHRA and CDR2 is YSYEKL. This CDR3 contains 15 residues. V was clipped by 1 base and J by 2 bases, with 11 bases between them. As DNA, the CDR3 is TGCGCCAGCAGCCAAGCCGACAGTCAGCAAGAGACCCAGTACTTC. Translation: CASSQADSQQETQYF.

Relative to its sample, this clonotype is medium-sized. This beta chain is off target for a library built for alpha chains, so its abundance means little. The rearrangement joins TRBV2 to TRBJ2-3, with 7 nucleotides matching TRBD2. The CDR3 loop spans 15 amino acids. V shed 3 bases and J 4 bases; nucleotides not matched to a gene: 7. The germline CDR1 and CDR2 sequences are SNHLY and FYNNEI. The CDR3 nucleotides are TGTGCCAGCAGTGATTTGGCTAGCGGTGCAGATACGCAGTATTTT. Translated, it gives CASSDLASGADTQYF.

This clonotype was seen many times. A library prepared for alpha chains yielded this beta chain as an off-target read; its size is of little meaning. This sequence joins TRBV7-7 and TRBJ2-2; D possibly corresponds to TRBD2 (6 bases). CDR1 and CDR2 from the germline V gene are SSHAT and FNYEAQ (reference sequence). The CDR3 contains 15 residues. Trimming cost V 1 base and J 4 bases, with 10 bases left between them. The CDR3 nucleotides are TGTGCCAGCAGCTTAGGGACTACAAGCACCGGGGAGCTGTTTTTT. It encodes CASSLGTTSTGELFF.